A single sample gave rise to the 30 T cell receptor beta chains below, sequenced in a study of cytomegalovirus exposure and HLA in healthy donors. The PCR employed 60 Vbeta primers together with 13 Jbeta primers. The protocol was immunoSEQ multiplex PCR, while the TCRdb copy is restricted to in-frame clones and leaves out a portion. In the table there are 210,000 or so clones, 60% to 85% of which are singletons. The sample consisted of PBMCs. These receptors were obtained from a middle-aged man in good health and CMV-seronegative.

The chain combines TRBV19 with TRBJ2-5; 7 nucleotides line up with TRBD1. Germline values: CDR1 LNHDA, CDR2 SQIVND (reference sequence). The CDR3 spans 13 residues. With 7 bases clipped from V and 2 bases from J, the junction kept 4 bases outside the gene matches. In DNA form, the CDR3 reads TGTGCCAGTAATCCGACAGGGCAAGAGACCCAGTACTTC. Amino acids: CASNPTGQETQYF.

V is TRBV10-3 and J is TRBJ1-6; TRBD1 is a possible D gene (5 bases). CDR1 is ENHRY, CDR2 SYGVKD, per germline. The CDR3 loop spans 14 amino acids. V lost 5 bases to trimming and J lost 9 bases, with 14 bases between them. CDR3 region: CAISLSDRTSPLHF. The CDR3 nucleotides read TGTGCCATCAGTTTAAGTGACAGAACTTCACCCCTCCACTTT.

This clone was recorded only once. This chain joins TRBV10-1 and TRBJ2-5; D is possibly TRBD1 (6 bases). The CDR3 spans 16 residues. CDR1 and CDR2 from the germline V gene are WNHNN and SYGVQD (reference sequence). V was pared by 6 bases and J by 0 bases, with 17 bases between. This chain's CDR3 is CASRGDLWTDQETQYF. In DNA form, the CDR3 reads TGCGCCAGCAGGGGTGATCTTTGGACAGACCAAGAGACCCAGTACTTC.

V is TRBV7-6 and J is TRBJ2-3; 7 nucleotides match TRBD2. CDR1 and CDR2 (germline): SGHVS, FNYEAQ. V was clipped by 5 bases and J by 6 bases; unmatched bases: 17. This CDR3 is 17 amino acids long. This chain's CDR3 is CASSISSGQISGDTQYF. CDR3 DNA sequence: TGTGCCAGCAGCATCTCTAGCGGCCAAATCTCGGGCGATACGCAGTATTTT.

There are a few counts of this clone. This sequence joins TRBV5-6 and TRBJ1-2, with 7 positions matching TRBD1. Per the germline V gene, CDR1 is SGHDT and CDR2 is YYEEEE. The CDR3 covers 15 residues. Trimming removed 1 base from V and 0 bases from J; junction bases left unmatched: 3. DNA for the CDR3: TGTGCCAGCAGCTTGTCCGGGACAGCTAACTATGGCTACACCTTC. Translated, it gives CASSLSGTANYGYTF. Combining the CDR3 with reference TRBV5-6 and TRBJ1-2 gives the whole variable domain DAGVTQSPTHLIKTRGQQVTLRCSPKSGHDTVSWYQQALGQGPQFIFQYYEEEERQRGNFPDRFSGHQFPNYSSELNVNALLLGDSALYLCASSLSGTANYGYTFGSGTRLTVV.

The chain carries TRBV7-2 and TRBJ1-1; possibly TRBD1 for D (5 bases). The CDR3 covers 14 residues. Germline V gene data show CDR1 as SGHTA and CDR2 as FQGNSA. The germline V and J ends were trimmed by 1 base and 5 bases, with 11 bases remaining between them. The CDR3 DNA sequence: TGTGCCAGCAGCTTAGGGGGCTCGCGTACTGAAGCTTTCTTT. Translation: CASSLGGSRTEAFF.

V gene TRBV7-2 combines with J gene TRBJ1-4; D remains unclear. Germline V CDR1 and CDR2: SGHTA, FQGNSA. The CDR3 loop spans 14 amino acids. The V end was cut by 2 bases, the J end by 0 bases, with 4 bases between. CDR3 bases: TGTGCCAGCAGCTTACGGTCAACTAATGAAAAACTGTTTTTT. The encoded protein is CASSLRSTNEKLFF.

This clone was seen once. V usage is TRBV18 and J usage is TRBJ1-4; D not certain. The CDR3 has 11 amino acids. Between the trimmed V and J ends, which lost 5 bases and 8 bases, there was a span of 6 bases. Germline V gene sequence: CDR1 KGHSH, CDR2 LQKENI. The CDR3 DNA reads as TGTGCCAGCTCAGGGAGGGAAAAACTGTTTTTT. Protein product: CASSGREKLFF.

The chain uses TRBV5-1 and TRBJ1-4; D not certain. The length of the CDR3 is 16 residues. V lost 4 bases and J lost 10, with 23 bases in between. Looked up from germline, CDR1 is SGHRS and CDR2 is YFSETQ. CDR3 sequence reads: CASSLGGGLVERKLFF. DNA of the CDR3: TGCGCCAGCAGCCTGGGAGGTGGCCTCGTGGAGCGAAAACTGTTTTTT. Drawing the rest from reference TRBV5-1 and TRBJ1-4, the complete variable domain is KAGVTQTPRYLIKTRGQQVTLSCSPISGHRSVSWYQQTPGQGLQFLFEYFSETQRNKGNFPGRFSGRQFSNSRSEMNVSTLELGDSALYLCASSLGGGLVERKLFFGSGTQLSVL.

This chain connects TRBV9 to TRBJ1-2; D is perhaps TRBD1 (6 bases). The germline V gene has CDR1 SGDLS and CDR2 YYNGEE. The CDR3 consists of 14 residues. The V end was cut by 5 bases, the J end by 1 base, with 12 bases between. The DNA for the CDR3 is TGTGCCAGCAGTTCGGGGGGCGGTAACTATGGCTACACCTTC. This codes for CASSSGGGNYGYTF.

The V call is TRBV27, the J call TRBJ2-3; D may be TRBD1 (6 bases). V gave up 2 bases and J gave up 0 bases, with 18 bases separating them. CDR3 length: 18 residues. The V gene's germline CDR1 is MNHEY and CDR2 SMNVEV (reference sequence). CDR3 coding DNA: TGTGCCAGCAGTTTAAGTAGGACAGCAGTATCTAGCACAGATACGCAGTATTTT. It is translated as CASSLSRTAVSSTDTQYF.

The chain recombines TRBV20-1 with TRBJ1-2, with 7 nucleotides matching TRBD1. V lost 4 bases and J lost 8; bases outside the gene matches: 1. Per the germline V gene, CDR1 is DFQATT and CDR2 is SNEGSKA (reference sequence). This CDR3 contains 10 residues. CDR3 sequence reads: CSAMTGGYTF. Written as DNA, the CDR3 is TGCAGTGCTATGACAGGGGGCTACACCTTC.

A single count supports this clone. V and J are TRBV5-1 and TRBJ1-4; 10 positions agree with TRBD1. Germline CDR1 SGHRS, CDR2 YFSETQ. With V trimmed by 3 bases and J by 3 bases, 11 bases remained unmatched. CDR3 length equals 18 residues. CDR3 protein: CASSSFPGQGPSNEKLFF. The CDR3 DNA sequence: TGCGCCAGCAGCTCGTTTCCGGGACAGGGGCCATCTAATGAAAAACTGTTTTTT.

The chain recombines TRBV7-7 with TRBJ2-7, with 12 bases aligning to TRBD1. Looked up from germline, CDR1 is SSHAT and CDR2 is FNYEAQ (reference sequence). After removal of 5 bases from V and 4 bases from J, the junction contained 12 bases not matched to a gene. CDR3 length equals 17 residues. CDR3 sequence: CASSPRPLGQGAYEQYF. The DNA of the CDR3 is TGTGCCAGCAGCCCAAGACCGTTGGGACAGGGGGCTTACGAGCAGTACTTC. The variable domain in full, completed from reference TRBV7-7 and TRBJ2-7, reads GAGVSQSPRYKVTKRGQDVTLRCDPISSHATLYWYQQALGQGPEFLTYFNYEAQPDKSGLPSDRFSAERPEGSISTLTIQRTEQRDSAMYRCASSPRPLGQGAYEQYFGPGTRLTVT.

This clone was seen only once. The chain carries TRBV5-6 and TRBJ2-3; 7 bases fit TRBD1. CDR3 length: 13 residues. V was pared by 5 bases and J by 1 base, with 1 base of the junction left unmatched. Per the germline V gene, CDR1 is SGHDT and CDR2 is YYEEEE. The CDR3 sequence is CASRTGGTDTQYF. Here the CDR3 DNA reads TGTGCCAGCAGAACAGGGGGCACAGATACGCAGTATTTT.

The chain employs TRBV7-9 and TRBJ2-7; 9 bases map to TRBD1. There are 15 residues in the CDR3. Germline CDR1 and CDR2: SEHNR and FQNEAQ (reference sequence). The J segment lost 6 bases and the V segment lost 2 bases, leaving 8 bases of the junction unmatched. The CDR3 loop reads CASSLFRDREGEQYF. As DNA, the CDR3 is TGTGCCAGCAGCTTATTTCGGGACAGGGAGGGCGAGCAGTACTTC.

V gene TRBV7-9 combines with J gene TRBJ2-1; 10 bases agree with TRBD1. Germline-derived CDR1 and CDR2 are SEHNR and FQNEAQ (reference sequence). The CDR3 has 14 residues. J gave up 7 bases and V 6 bases, and 6 bases lay outside the gene matches. In nucleotides, the CDR3 is TGTGCCAGCAGTTGGGACAGGGGTTCGAATGAGCAGTTCTTC. It translates to CASSWDRGSNEQFF.

The gene calls are TRBV6-5 and TRBJ1-1, with 9 bases matching TRBD1. Germline lookup yields CDR1 MNHEY and CDR2 SVGAGI. The V and J ends lost 4 bases and 5 bases, in that order; junction bases with no gene match: 8. CDR3 length equals 15 residues. This chain's CDR3 is CASSWAGTGKTEAFF. The CDR3 bases are TGTGCCAGCAGTTGGGCCGGGACAGGGAAAACTGAAGCTTTCTTT.

The V call is TRBV27, the J call TRBJ2-7, with a possible D match to TRBD1 (6 bases). CDR3 length: 15 amino acids. The V end was cut by 5 bases, the J end by 4 bases, with 18 bases between. Germline CDR1 and CDR2: MNHEY and SMNVEV (reference sequence). The CDR3 is CASSITGWNVYEQYF. In DNA, the CDR3 is TGTGCCAGCAGTATAACAGGGTGGAACGTGTACGAGCAGTACTTC.

The V gene is TRBV5-8, the J gene TRBJ1-5; D not resolved. This CDR3 has 13 residues. Germline V gives CDR1 SGHTS, CDR2 YDEGEE. Deletions cut 0 bases from V and 7 bases from J, with 8 bases between. In DNA, the CDR3 is TGTGCCAGCAGCTTGGTTGCAGCGCAGCCCCAGCATTTT. Its translation: CASSLVAAQPQHF.

V usage is TRBV7-7 and J usage is TRBJ2-2, with D uncertain. The CDR3 has 15 residues. V shed 2 bases and J shed 4 bases, with 11 bases lying between them. The germline CDR1 and CDR2 sequences are SSHAT and FNYEAQ (reference sequence). The CDR3 loop reads CASSLRSSGTGELFF. CDR3 DNA sequence: TGTGCCAGCAGCTTACGGAGTTCGGGCACCGGGGAGCTGTTTTTT.

The chain joins TRBV6-6 to TRBJ1-5; 9 bases agree with TRBD1. V dropped 5 bases and J dropped 7; count of bases not matched to a gene: 6. CDR1 and CDR2 (germline): MNHNY, SVGAGI (reference sequence). CDR3 length: 14 amino acids. The CDR3: CASSPGQGGQPQHF. The CDR3, as DNA: TGTGCCAGCAGTCCGGGACAGGGAGGACAGCCCCAGCATTTT.

This chain connects TRBV7-9 to TRBJ1-1; TRBD1 is a possible D gene (5 bases). This CDR3 is built from 19 residues. V was clipped by 7 bases and J by 1 base, with 28 bases between them. Germline values: CDR1 SEHNR, CDR2 FQNEAQ (reference sequence). CDR3: CASNGPGGRGGRRNTEAFF. CDR3 nucleotides: TGTGCCAGCAACGGTCCGGGGGGAAGGGGAGGCCGGAGGAACACTGAAGCTTTCTTT. The complete variable domain, with remaining parts taken from reference TRBV7-9 and TRBJ1-1, reads DTGVSQNPRHKITKRGQNVTFRCDPISEHNRLYWYRQTLGQGPEFLTYFQNEAQLEKSRLLSDRFSAERPKGSFSTLEIQRTEQGDSAMYLCASNGPGGRGGRRNTEAFFGQGTRLTVV.

The table lists this clone with a few counts. This chain links TRBV12-2 with TRBJ2-6; TRBD1 is taken as the D call from the table, unchecked against the DNA. TRBV12-2 is marked as a pseudogene. CDR3 length: 16 residues. Here the CDR3 reads CASRLGVQGPLNVLTF. As DNA, the CDR3 is TGTGCAAGTCGCTTAGGGGTACAGGGTCCCCTCAACGTCCTGACTTTC.

V gene TRBV4-1 combines with J gene TRBJ1-6; TRBD1 matches at 7 bases. The germline CDR1 and CDR2 sequences are MGHRA and YSYEKL. The V segment lost 4 bases and the J segment 9 bases; nucleotides outside the gene matches: 0. This CDR3 has 12 residues. The CDR3: CASSRDSSPLHF. The CDR3, as DNA: TGCGCCAGCAGCCGGGACAGTTCACCCCTCCACTTT.

V is TRBV28 and J is TRBJ1-2, with 7 bases lining up with TRBD1. CDR1 is MDHEN, CDR2 SYDVKM, per germline. The CDR3 has 12 amino acids. V dropped 5 bases and J dropped 12; count of bases not matched to a gene: 9. CDR3 region: CASSRQGRFDTF. The CDR3 DNA reads TGTGCCAGCAGTCGACAGGGCCGCTTCGACACCTTC.

The chain is built from TRBV9 and TRBJ2-3, with 9 bases matching TRBD2. This CDR3 spans 19 amino acids. CDR1 is SGDLS and CDR2 is YYNGEE in the germline V gene. Trimming took 0 bases from V and 2 from J; bases not matched to a gene: 13. The DNA for the CDR3 is TGTGCCAGCAGCGTAGAGGTCAATGGGGGGACTAGCTTCACAGATACGCAGTATTTT. Residues: CASSVEVNGGTSFTDTQYF.

This clone was seen only once. The chain carries TRBV29-1 and TRBJ1-2, with a tentative D call TRBD1 (6 bases). The CDR3 spans 13 residues. Trimming cost V 4 bases and J 5 bases, with 14 bases left between them. Germline CDR1 reads SQVTM; CDR2 reads ANQGSEA. The CDR3 sequence is CSVGTGQGYGYTF. The CDR3 DNA is TGCAGCGTTGGGACGGGGCAGGGGTATGGCTACACCTTC.

This chain links TRBV19 with TRBJ1-1, with D unresolved. This CDR3 spans 13 amino acids. The V and J ends lost 1 base and 4 bases respectively, with 7 bases between them. CDR1 LNHDA and CDR2 SQIVND come from the germline V gene (reference sequence). DNA of the CDR3: TGTGCCAGTAGTATAGTCGCCGGCACTGAAGCTTTCTTT. Amino acids: CASSIVAGTEAFF.

This sequence joins TRBV4-2 and TRBJ2-1; 13 bases are a match to TRBD2. From germline, CDR1 is LGHNA and CDR2 YNFKEQ. Germline trimming cut 2 bases from V and 6 bases from J; bases unmatched to any gene: 1. The CDR3 runs to 15 residues. CDR3 region: CASSQTSGGANEQFF. CDR3 bases: TGTGCCAGCAGCCAAACTAGCGGGGGGGCCAATGAGCAGTTCTTC.